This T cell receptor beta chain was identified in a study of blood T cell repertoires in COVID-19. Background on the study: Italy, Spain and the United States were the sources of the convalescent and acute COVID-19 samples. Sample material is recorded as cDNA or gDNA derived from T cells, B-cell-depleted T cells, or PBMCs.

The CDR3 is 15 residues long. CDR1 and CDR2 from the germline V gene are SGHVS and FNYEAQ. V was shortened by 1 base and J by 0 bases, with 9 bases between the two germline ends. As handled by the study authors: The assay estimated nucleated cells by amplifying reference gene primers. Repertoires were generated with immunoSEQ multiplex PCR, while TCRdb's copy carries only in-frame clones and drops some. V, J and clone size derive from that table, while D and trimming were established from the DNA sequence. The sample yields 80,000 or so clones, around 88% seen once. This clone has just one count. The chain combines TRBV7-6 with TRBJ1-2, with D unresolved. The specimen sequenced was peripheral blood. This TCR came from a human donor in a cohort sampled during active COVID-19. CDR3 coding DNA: TGTGCCAGCAGCTTAGGGTCAACAGCTAACTATGGCTACACCTTC. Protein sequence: CASSLGSTANYGYTF.